The entry below describes one TCR beta chain. No antigen is known for it. The sample originates from a study of T cell repertoires in cytomegalovirus infection. Whole-study results and caveats: Dominating the ex vivo response were HLA-C-restricted CMV-specific TCR beta clonotypes.

TCRdb ran MiXCR on the reads and lists one entry per CDR3 protein. This sample has 150,000 to 200,000 distinct CDR3 sequences; roughly 9.8% occur once, and the top ten carry approximately 4.2%. This CDR3 comprises 14 residues. V lost 6 bases to trimming and J lost 5 bases, with 14 bases between them. This clonotype was sampled from a human donor in good health (CMV status not recorded). Some clones in this sample may be carry-over from other donors' samples. The material sequenced was PBMCs. The V gene is TRBV12-3 or TRBV12-4, the J gene TRBJ2-1; D perhaps matches TRBD1 (6 bases). CDR3: CASRGTPDHNEQFF. DNA of the CDR3: TGTGCCAGCAGAGGGACACCGGACCACAATGAGCAGTTCTTC.